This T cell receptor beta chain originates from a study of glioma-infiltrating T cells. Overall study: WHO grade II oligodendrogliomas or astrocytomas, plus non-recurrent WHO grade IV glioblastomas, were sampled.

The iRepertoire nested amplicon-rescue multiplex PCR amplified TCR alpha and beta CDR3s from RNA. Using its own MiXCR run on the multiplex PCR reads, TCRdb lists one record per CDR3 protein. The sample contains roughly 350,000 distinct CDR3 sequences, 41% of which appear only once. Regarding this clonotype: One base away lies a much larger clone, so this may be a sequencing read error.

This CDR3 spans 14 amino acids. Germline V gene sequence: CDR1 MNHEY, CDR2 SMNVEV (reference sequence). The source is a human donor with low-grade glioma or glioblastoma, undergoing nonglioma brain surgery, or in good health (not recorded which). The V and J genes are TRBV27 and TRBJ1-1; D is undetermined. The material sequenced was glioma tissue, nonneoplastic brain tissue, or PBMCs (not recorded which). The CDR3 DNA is TGTGCCAGCATTTTATTCGACGGGAACACTGAAGCTTTCTTT. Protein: CASILFDGNTEAFF.